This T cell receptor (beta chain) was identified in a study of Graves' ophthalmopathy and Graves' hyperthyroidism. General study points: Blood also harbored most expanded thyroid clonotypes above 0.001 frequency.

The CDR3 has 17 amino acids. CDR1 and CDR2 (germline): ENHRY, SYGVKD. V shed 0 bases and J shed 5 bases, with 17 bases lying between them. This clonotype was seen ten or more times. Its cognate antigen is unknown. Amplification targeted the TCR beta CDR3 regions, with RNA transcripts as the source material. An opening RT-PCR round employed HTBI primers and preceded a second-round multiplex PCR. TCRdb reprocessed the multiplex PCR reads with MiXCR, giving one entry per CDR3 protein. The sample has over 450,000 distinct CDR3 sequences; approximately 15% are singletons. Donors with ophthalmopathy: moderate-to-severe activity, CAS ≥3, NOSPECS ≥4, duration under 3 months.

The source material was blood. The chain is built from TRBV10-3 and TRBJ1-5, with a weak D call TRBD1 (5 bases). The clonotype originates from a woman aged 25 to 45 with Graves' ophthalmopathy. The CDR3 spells CAISESKGNLGDQPQHF. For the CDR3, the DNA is TGTGCCATCAGTGAGTCGAAAGGTAACCTGGGGGATCAGCCCCAGCATTTT.